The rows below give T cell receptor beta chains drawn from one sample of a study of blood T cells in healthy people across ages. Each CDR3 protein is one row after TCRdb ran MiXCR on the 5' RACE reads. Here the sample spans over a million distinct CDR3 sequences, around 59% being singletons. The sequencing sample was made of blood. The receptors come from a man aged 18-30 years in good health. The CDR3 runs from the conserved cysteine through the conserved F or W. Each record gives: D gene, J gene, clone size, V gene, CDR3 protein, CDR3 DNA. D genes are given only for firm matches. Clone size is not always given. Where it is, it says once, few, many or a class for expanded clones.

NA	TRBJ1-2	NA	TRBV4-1	CASSQPGRGYGYTF	TGCGCCAGCAGCCAACCTGGACGTGGCTATGGCTACACCTTC
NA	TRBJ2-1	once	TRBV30	CACPTRPDNEQFF	TGTGCCTGTCCCACACGCCCAGACAATGAGCAGTTCTTC
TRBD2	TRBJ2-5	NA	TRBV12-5	CASGLALAQPQETQYF	TGTGCTAGTGGTTTGGCACTAGCGCAGCCTCAAGAGACCCAGTACTTC
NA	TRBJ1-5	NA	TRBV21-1	CASTKLRMNPGQGATYSNQPQHF	TGTGCCAGCACCAAGCTGAGGATGAATCCGGGACAGGGGGCTACCTATAGCAATCAGCCCCAGCATTTT
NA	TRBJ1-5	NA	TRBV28	CASSYREANQPQHF	TGTGCCAGCAGCTACAGAGAAGCCAATCAGCCCCAGCATTTT
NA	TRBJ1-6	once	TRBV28	CASSLNARGNPPLHF	TGTGCCAGCAGTTTAAACGCCAGGGGTAATCCACCCCTCCACTTT
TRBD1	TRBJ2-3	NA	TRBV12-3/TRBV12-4	CASSFVGQGTDTQYF	TGTGCCAGCAGTTTCGTCGGACAGGGAACAGATACGCAGTATTTT
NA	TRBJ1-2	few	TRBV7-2	CASSLDFLGATDYGYTF	TGTGCCAGCAGCTTAGATTTTCTGGGGGCGACGGACTATGGCTACACCTTC
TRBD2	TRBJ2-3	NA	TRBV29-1	CSVGKAGGLVGADTQYF	TGCAGCGTTGGAAAAGCGGGAGGACTTGTGGGGGCAGATACGCAGTATTTT
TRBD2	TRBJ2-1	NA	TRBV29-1	CSVGGLAYNEQFF	TGCAGCGTTGGGGGACTAGCCTACAATGAGCAGTTCTTC
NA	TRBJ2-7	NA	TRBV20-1	CSATPLGSYEQYF	TGCAGTGCCACCCCGTTGGGAAGCTACGAGCAGTACTTC
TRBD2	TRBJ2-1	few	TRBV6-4	CASSDSGGTYNEQFF	TGTGCCAGCAGTGACAGCGGGGGCACCTACAATGAGCAGTTCTTC
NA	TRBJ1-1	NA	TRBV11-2	CASSVNLNTEAFF	TGTGCCAGCAGCGTAAACCTGAACACTGAAGCTTTCTTT
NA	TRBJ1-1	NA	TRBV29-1	CSVLQAPMNTEAFF	TGCAGCGTTCTACAGGCCCCCATGAACACTGAAGCTTTCTTT
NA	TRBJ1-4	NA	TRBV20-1	CSARGGGFEKLFF	TGCAGTGCTAGGGGAGGAGGTTTTGAAAAACTGTTTTTT
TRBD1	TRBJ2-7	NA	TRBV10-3	CAIRESGQGAHEQYF	TGTGCCATCAGGGAGTCGGGACAGGGGGCCCACGAGCAGTACTTC
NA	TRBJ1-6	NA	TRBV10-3	CAISSSSYNSPLHF	TGTGCCATCAGCAGCAGCTCCTATAATTCACCCCTCCACTTT
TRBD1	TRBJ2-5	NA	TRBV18	CASSSGTGREQYF	TGTGCCAGCTCTTCAGGGACAGGGCGGGAGCAGTACTTC